This TCR beta chain was identified during a study of cytomegalovirus exposure and HLA in healthy donors. Study-wide context: An earlier analysis found some 100 million unique TCR beta sequences from about 190 million T cells. Of the donors genotyped, 300 to 500 in all, 75% to 90% fell in the Caucasian-associated ancestry cluster.

Study-level results: A later analysis linked a missense DCLRE1C variant to TCR beta V- and J-gene trimming. A likely sequencing artifact accounted for one observed cluster of highly shared sequence variants.

This clone came up a few times. The target antigen is unknown. Other DNA sequences from this sample encode an identical CDR3 as well. Primers for the PCR totalled 60 Vbeta and 13 Jbeta. TCRdb's table, derived via immunoSEQ multiplex PCR, lists solely in-frame clones and lacks some. The sample shows 200,000 to 250,000 clones, 60% to 80% of them seen only once. The CDR3 runs to 14 residues. Trimming took off 0 bases at V and 0 bases at J, with 5 bases between the two ends. Germline values: CDR1 SGHRS, CDR2 YFSETQ. The TCR sequence derives from a woman younger than 45 in good health and CMV-seronegative. The sequenced material came from PBMCs. The J gene is TRBJ2-3, the V gene TRBV5-1, with TRBD2 as a possible D gene (5 bases). The CDR3 DNA sequence: TGCGCCAGCAGCTTGGGGACTAGCACAGATACGCAGTATTTT. It yields the protein CASSLGTSTDTQYF.